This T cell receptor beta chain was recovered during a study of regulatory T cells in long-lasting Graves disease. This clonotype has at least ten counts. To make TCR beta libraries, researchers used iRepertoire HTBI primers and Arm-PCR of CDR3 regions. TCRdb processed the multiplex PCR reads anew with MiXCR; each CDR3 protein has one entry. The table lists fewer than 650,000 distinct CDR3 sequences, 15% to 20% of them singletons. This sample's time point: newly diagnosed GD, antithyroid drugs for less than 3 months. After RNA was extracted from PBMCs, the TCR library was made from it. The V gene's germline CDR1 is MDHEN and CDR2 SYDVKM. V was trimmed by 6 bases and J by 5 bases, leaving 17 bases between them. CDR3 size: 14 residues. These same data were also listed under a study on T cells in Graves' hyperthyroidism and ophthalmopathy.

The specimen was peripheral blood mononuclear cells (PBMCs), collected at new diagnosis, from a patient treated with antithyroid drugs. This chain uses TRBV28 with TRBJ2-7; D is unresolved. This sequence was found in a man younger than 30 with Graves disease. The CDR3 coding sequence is TGTGCCAGCAGGTTGAGTCTAAGGTGGGACGAGCAGTACTTC. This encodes CASRLSLRWDEQYF.